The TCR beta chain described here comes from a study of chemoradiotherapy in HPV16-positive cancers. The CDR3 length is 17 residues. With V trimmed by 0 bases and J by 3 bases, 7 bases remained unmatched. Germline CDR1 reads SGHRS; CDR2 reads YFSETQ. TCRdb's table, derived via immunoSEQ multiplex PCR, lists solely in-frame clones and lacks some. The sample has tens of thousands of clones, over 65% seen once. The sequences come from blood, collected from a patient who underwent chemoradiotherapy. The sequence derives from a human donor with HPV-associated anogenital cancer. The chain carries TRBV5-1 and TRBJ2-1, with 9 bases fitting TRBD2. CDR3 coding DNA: TGCGCCAGCAGCTTGGGGTCCCTAGCGGGAAACTACAATGAGCAGTTCTTC. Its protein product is CASSLGSLAGNYNEQFF.